This T cell receptor (beta chain) derives from a study of cytomegalovirus exposure and HLA in healthy donors. With 60 Vbeta and 13 Jbeta primers, the PCR was carried out. Profiling relied on immunoSEQ multiplex PCR, and the TCRdb table lists in-frame clones only, not all of them. The top ten hold 1.5% to 2% of the sample, which has some 190,000 clones, about 85% seen once. J was trimmed by 3 bases and V by 7 bases; bases with no gene match: 9. The CDR3 totals 15 residues. Germline CDR1 and CDR2: MNHEY and SVGAGI. The sample was PBMCs. The rearrangement joins TRBV6-5 to TRBJ2-3; 8 bases agree with TRBD1. This TCR derives from a woman aged 45-59 years in good health and CMV-seronegative. CDR3 in DNA: TGTGCCAGCACCACGGGGCGGACAGGGACAGATACGCAGTATTTT. Protein: CASTTGRTGTDTQYF.